This T cell receptor (beta chain) was captured in a study of T-cell reconstitution after alpha-beta-depleted transplantation in children. Study conclusions and caveats: Where alpha-beta T cells came from about two months after transplant was reportedly several hundred expanded graft clones.

TCRbeta library construction was performed incorporating unique molecular identifiers. TCRdb recomputed calls from the PCR reads with MiXCR, one row per CDR3 protein. The table shows fewer than 1 million distinct CDR3 sequences, with roughly 15% occurring only once. This clonotype came up a few times. Antigen: not known. Germline trimming cut 2 bases from V and 3 bases from J; bases unmatched to any gene: 15. The length of the CDR3 is 17 residues. Germline CDR1 reads DFQATT; CDR2 reads SNEGSKA (reference sequence). The origin of this receptor is a male patient younger than 18 who had a stem cell transplant for acute lymphoblastic leukemia, so the T cells may come from the graft donor. The genes are TRBV20-1 and TRBJ2-7, with TRBD2 identical over 8 bases. The source was PBMCs, mostly from graft donor cells, collected 360 days after TCRalphabeta/CD19-depleted stem cell transplant. As DNA, the CDR3 is TGCAGTGCTAGACCTCCCCCTTTGCGGGAGGTGGACTACGAGCAGTACTTC. It encodes CSARPPPLREVDYEQYF.